The entry that follows covers one T cell receptor beta chain sequence. Losses at the gene ends were 7 bases for V and 1 base for J; bases not matched to a gene: 13. The germline V gene encodes CDR1 LNHDA and CDR2 SQIVND (reference sequence). This CDR3 has 17 amino acids. Profiling relied on immunoSEQ multiplex PCR, and the TCRdb table lists in-frame clones only, not all of them. This sample carries some 300,000 clones, around nine tenths of them seen once, and the ten largest clones take roughly 1.3%. This sample is drawn from a study of blood T cell repertoires in COVID-19. The origin of this receptor is a man between 65 and 85 years old with acute or convalescent COVID-19. The material sequenced was peripheral blood. The chain is built from TRBV19 and TRBJ2-1, with 7 bases fitting TRBD1. CDR3 region: CASTETGLISSYNEQFF. The CDR3 region has the DNA TGTGCCAGTACCGAGACAGGGCTCATTTCATCCTACAATGAGCAGTTCTTC.